This passage covers 10 T cell receptor beta chains from one sample sequenced in a study of CD8 T cells in ankylosing spondylitis. In TCRdb, the 5' RACE reads were re-called with MiXCR into one record per CDR3 protein. Altogether roughly 700,000 distinct CDR3 sequences are present, under 20% being singletons, with the ten largest covering 15% to 20%. Whole-study findings and limits: Apparently characteristic of ankylosing spondylitis blood was a TCR beta motif (fewer than 10 highly homologous variants).

Which antigens these TCRs recognize remains unknown. Material: blood, either unsorted or a sorted T cell fraction (not recorded which). These receptors were obtained from a male donor with ankylosing spondylitis.

This clonotype showed up just a few times. The genes are TRBV5-8 and TRBJ1-2, with 9 bases lining up with TRBD1. V shed 4 bases and J 8 bases; nucleotides not matched to a gene: 6. The germline V gene encodes CDR1 SGHTS and CDR2 YDEGEE. This CDR3 region has 13 residues. CDR3 coding DNA: TGTGCCAGCAGCATGGACAGGGGAGTCGGCTACACCTTC. The encoded protein is CASSMDRGVGYTF. The whole variable domain, remainder taken from reference TRBV5-8 and TRBJ1-2, is EAGVTQSPTHLIKTRGQQATLRCSPISGHTSVYWYQQALGLGLQFLLWYDEGEERNRGNFPPRFSGRQFPNYSSELNVNALELEDSALYLCASSMDRGVGYTFGSGTRLTVV.

This clonotype was seen a handful of times. The rearrangement links TRBV9 to TRBJ1-1; a possible D gene is TRBD1 (6 bases). Trimming stripped 4 bases from V and 0 bases from J, with 13 bases between. CDR1 is SGDLS and CDR2 is YYNGEE in the germline V gene. The CDR3 length is 15 residues. The CDR3 spells CASSPRGQVNTEAFF. The CDR3 DNA is TGTGCCAGCAGCCCCCGGGGACAAGTGAACACTGAAGCTTTCTTT.

This chain links TRBV2 with TRBJ1-1, with D possibly being TRBD1 (5 bases). CDR3 length equals 14 residues. Germline V gene data show CDR1 as SNHLY and CDR2 as FYNNEI. Trimming left V 7 bases short and J 1 base short, with 13 bases between. CDR3 DNA: TGTGCCAGCACTTCAGGGATAGGGAACACTGAAGCTTTCTTT. Amino acid sequence: CASTSGIGNTEAFF.

In nucleotides, the CDR3 is TGTGCCAGCCAAGGACTAGCGAGACTCAACACCGGGGAGCTGTTTTTT. Encoded protein: CASQGLARLNTGELFF. This chain joins TRBV5-5 and TRBJ2-2; TRBD2 agrees at 9 bases. V lost 7 bases, J lost 2 bases, and 9 bases stayed unmatched. This CDR3 region has 16 residues. The germline V gene has CDR1 SGHKS and CDR2 YYEKEE (reference sequence).

The rearrangement joins TRBV15 to TRBJ2-1; D tentatively fits TRBD1 or TRBD2 (6 bases each). CDR1 is LNHNV, CDR2 YYDKDF, per germline (reference sequence). The V gene lost 2 bases and the J gene lost 9 bases, with 20 bases spanning the gap. CDR3 length: 16 residues. The CDR3, as DNA: TGTGCCACCAGCAGATCAGAGGGGGGCGCTTGGGCTGAGCAGTTCTTC. Amino acid sequence: CATSRSEGGAWAEQFF.

This clonotype has a handful of counts. The V and J genes are TRBV15 and TRBJ2-1; no reliable D call. V was shortened by 2 bases and J by 8 bases, with 10 bases between the two germline ends. The CDR3 length is 13 residues. Germline values: CDR1 LNHNV, CDR2 YYDKDF (reference sequence). The CDR3 is CATSRFPLDEQFF. CDR3 coding DNA: TGTGCCACCAGCAGATTTCCCCTGGATGAGCAGTTCTTC.

This clonotype has just a few counts. The V call is TRBV10-3, the J call TRBJ2-5; a possible D gene is TRBD1 (5 bases). Trimming removed 2 bases from V and 1 base from J, with 8 bases in between. From germline, CDR1 is ENHRY and CDR2 SYGVKD. The CDR3 contains 14 residues. The CDR3: CAISEQGSQETQYF. CDR3 DNA sequence: TGTGCCATCAGTGAGCAGGGTTCCCAAGAGACCCAGTACTTC.

This chain connects TRBV3-1 to TRBJ1-2; D gene unclear. This CDR3 is built from 13 residues. Germline assignment: CDR1 LGHDT and CDR2 YNNKEL (reference sequence). Trimming took 0 bases from V and 7 from J, leaving 9 bases between them. CDR3 nucleotides: TGTGCCAGCAGCCAAGAAGGGCAGGTTGGCTACACCTTC. Translation: CASSQEGQVGYTF.

This clonotype was counted only a few times. The rearrangement joins TRBV12-3 or TRBV12-4 to TRBJ1-1, with D tentatively TRBD1 (5 bases). Trimming stripped 4 bases from V and 3 bases from J, with 15 bases between. The CDR3 totals 15 residues. Here the CDR3 DNA reads TGTGCCAGCAGTTCGGTCCCGGGGGTTTACACTGAAGCTTTCTTT. It encodes CASSSVPGVYTEAFF.

This clonotype was recorded a few times. This chain joins TRBV12-3 or TRBV12-4 and TRBJ2-5, with no clear D. The V and J ends lost 2 bases and 1 base respectively, with 5 bases between them. CDR3 length equals 13 residues. CDR3 sequence reads: CASSLMTQETQYF. The CDR3 DNA follows: TGTGCCAGCAGTTTAATGACCCAAGAGACCCAGTACTTC.